This T cell receptor beta chain is drawn from a study of blood T cell repertoires in COVID-19. The overall study: Samples taken during acute and convalescent COVID-19 were collected in the United States, Italy and Spain. T cells, B-cell-depleted T cells, or PBMCs provided the cDNA or gDNA that served as material.

In the study's own analysis: Reference gene primer amplification yielded estimated nucleated cell counts. Clones were read by immunoSEQ multiplex PCR, and TCRdb kept only the in-frame ones, dropping some. Clonal size and the V and J genes are those of that table, whereas D and trimming came from the DNA. The sample has roughly 90,000 clones; about 88% are singletons. Germline assignment: CDR1 SGHVS and CDR2 FNYEAQ. The CDR3 consists of 16 residues. V lost 1 base, J lost 1 base, and 12 bases lay in between. This clone was picked up one time. This receptor was identified in a woman older than 75 with active COVID-19. The gene calls are TRBV7-6 and TRBJ2-3; D is undetermined. The sample comprised peripheral blood. The CDR3 loop is CASSLVSQSGTDTQYF. The CDR3 DNA reads as TGTGCCAGCAGCTTAGTTTCACAGTCGGGCACAGATACGCAGTATTTT.